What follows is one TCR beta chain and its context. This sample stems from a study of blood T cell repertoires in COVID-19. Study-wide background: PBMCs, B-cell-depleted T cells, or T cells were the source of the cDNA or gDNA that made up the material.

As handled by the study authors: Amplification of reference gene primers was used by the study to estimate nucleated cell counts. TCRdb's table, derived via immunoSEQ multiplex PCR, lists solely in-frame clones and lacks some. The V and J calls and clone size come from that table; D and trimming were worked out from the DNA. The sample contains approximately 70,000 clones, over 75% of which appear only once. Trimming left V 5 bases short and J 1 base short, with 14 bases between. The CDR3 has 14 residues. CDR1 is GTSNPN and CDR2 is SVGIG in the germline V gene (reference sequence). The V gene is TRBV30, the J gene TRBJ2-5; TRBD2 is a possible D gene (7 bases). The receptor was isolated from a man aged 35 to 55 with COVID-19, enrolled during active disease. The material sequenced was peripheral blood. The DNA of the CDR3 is TGTGCCTGGGGGAGAGGGGGGGCCCAAGAGACCCAGTACTTC. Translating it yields CAWGRGGAQETQYF.